Following are 24 T cell receptor beta chains from one sample sequenced in a study of shared clonotypes between healthy human individuals. Some clones are missing from TCRdb's copy, which holds only in-frame ones; the method was immunoSEQ multiplex PCR. This sample has a few million clones, with approximately 95% found just once. Input material: naive CD4+ T cells from PBMCs. Subset defined: CD45RA+ positively selected. Receptors originate from a man between 18 and 35 years old in good health. Some clones in this sample may be carry-over from other donors' samples.

The chain is built from TRBV18 and TRBJ2-2; TRBD2 aligns across 7 bases. Trimming cost V 5 bases and J 0 bases; bases outside gene matches: 6. The CDR3 covers 16 residues. Germline V gene lookup returns CDR1 KGHSH and CDR2 LQKENI. The CDR3 DNA reads TGTGCCAGCTCATCCCGGGGAGGGGCGAACACCGGGGAGCTGTTTTTT. Protein sequence: CASSSRGGANTGELFF. Full variable domain (rest looked up from reference TRBV18 and TRBJ2-2): NAGVMQNPRHLVRRRGQEARLRCSPMKGHSHVYWYRQLPEEGLKFMVYLQKENIIDESGMPKERFSAEFPKEGPSILRIQQVVRGDSAAYFCASSSRGGANTGELFFGEGSRLTVL.

The rearrangement joins TRBV5-4 to TRBJ1-5; D perhaps matches TRBD1 (6 bases). Trimming removed 0 bases at V and 6 bases at J, with 13 bases between. The CDR3 runs 15 residues. The germline gives CDR1 SGHNT, CDR2 YYREEE (reference sequence). Here the CDR3 reads CASSLGGGGGQPQHF. For the CDR3, the DNA is TGTGCCAGCAGCTTGGGCGGCGGAGGGGGTCAGCCCCAGCATTTT. Full variable domain (remainder filled in from reference TRBV5-4 and TRBJ1-5): ETGVTQSPTHLIKTRGQQVTLRCSSQSGHNTVSWYQQALGQGPQFIFQYYREEENGRGNFPPRFSGLQFPNYSSELNVNALELDDSALYLCASSLGGGGGQPQHFGDGTRLSIL.

As regards this clone: This specimen includes other DNA sequences encoding the same CDR3. This rearrangement joins TRBV5-1 to TRBJ2-3; TRBD2 aligns across 8 bases. This CDR3 contains 14 residues. Per the germline V gene, CDR1 is SGHRS and CDR2 is YFSETQ. The junction had 3 bases not matched to a gene; V was cut back by 0 bases and J by 6 bases. The DNA for the CDR3 is TGCGCCAGCAGCTTGGGGACTAGCTTGGATACGCAGTATTTT. This sequence encodes CASSLGTSLDTQYF.

The rearrangement joins TRBV7-9 to TRBJ2-5; 8 bases are shared with TRBD2. Germline values: CDR1 SEHNR, CDR2 FQNEAQ (reference sequence). The trim removed 7 bases at V and 4 bases at J, leaving 8 bases unmatched. This CDR3 is built from 14 residues. Here the CDR3 reads CASMAKRESETQYF. Written as DNA, the CDR3 is TGTGCCAGCATGGCAAAGCGGGAGTCAGAGACCCAGTACTTC.

CDR3 nucleotide sequence: TGTGCCAGCAGCTTGTTTTCCGGGACTTCCTACAATGAGCAGTTCTTC. This codes for CASSLFSGTSYNEQFF. V gene TRBV7-3 combines with J gene TRBJ2-1; a weak D match, TRBD2 (6 bases). CDR1 is SGHTA, CDR2 FQGTGA, per germline. The CDR3 is 16 amino acids. The V end was cut by 3 bases, the J end by 1 base, with 13 bases between.

In regard to this clone: The same CDR3 is also encoded by other DNA sequences in this sample. The chain employs TRBV7-2 and TRBJ2-7; TRBD1 agrees at 10 bases. V shed 1 base, J shed 1 base, and the junction held 1 base outside the gene matches. Germline V gives CDR1 SGHTA, CDR2 FQGNSA. The CDR3 consists of 15 residues. The CDR3: CASSLGTGGSYEQYF. CDR3 DNA sequence: TGTGCCAGCAGCTTAGGGACAGGGGGATCCTACGAGCAGTACTTC.

The CDR3 sequence is CASSLEPAGSYNEQFF. In nucleotides, the CDR3 is TGTGCCAGCAGCTTGGAGCCCGCGGGCTCCTACAATGAGCAGTTCTTC. The chain carries TRBV5-5 and TRBJ2-1, with D perhaps TRBD2 (5 bases). Between the trimmed V and J ends, which lost 0 bases and 0 bases, there was a span of 10 bases. The CDR3 contains 16 residues. CDR1 and CDR2 (germline): SGHKS, YYEKEE (reference sequence).

The chain uses TRBV9 and TRBJ2-1; 9 bases align to TRBD2. CDR1 is SGDLS, CDR2 YYNGEE, per germline. V dropped 3 bases and J dropped 6; count of bases not matched to a gene: 7. The CDR3 has 15 amino acids. The CDR3 loop reads CASSGLAGDGNEQFF. The CDR3, as DNA: TGTGCCAGCAGCGGATTAGCGGGAGATGGCAATGAGCAGTTCTTC. The variable domain in full, with the rest retrieved from reference TRBV9 and TRBJ2-1, is DSGVTQTPKHLITATGQRVTLRCSPRSGDLSVYWYQQSLDQGLQFLIQYYNGEERAKGNILERFSAQQFPDLHSELNLSSLELGDSALYFCASSGLAGDGNEQFFGPGTRLTVL.

This clone was detected once. The rearrangement links TRBV7-8 to TRBJ2-5; TRBD1 agrees at 10 bases. The CDR3 has 15 residues. From germline, CDR1 is SGHVS and CDR2 FQNEAQ. Germline trimming cut 6 bases from V and 5 bases from J; bases unmatched to any gene: 9. Written as DNA, the CDR3 is TGTGCCAGCAGACTGACAGGGGGCTGGAGGGAGACCCAGTACTTC. Amino acid sequence: CASRLTGGWRETQYF.

This rearrangement joins TRBV15 to TRBJ2-4; D gene uncertain. This CDR3 has 15 residues. V shed 5 bases and J shed 0 bases, with 11 bases lying between them. Germline V gene data show CDR1 as LNHNV and CDR2 as YYDKDF (reference sequence). CDR3: CATSSPRLAKNIQYF. The CDR3 DNA follows: TGTGCCACCAGCTCCCCTCGGCTAGCCAAAAACATTCAGTACTTC.

For the CDR3, the DNA is TGTGCCAGCAGCCAAATGGACAGGGAGAATTCACCCCTCCACTTT. It is translated as CASSQMDRENSPLHF. The genes are TRBV2 and TRBJ1-6; 8 nucleotides match TRBD1. The germline V gene encodes CDR1 SNHLY and CDR2 FYNNEI. The CDR3 loop spans 15 amino acids. J was trimmed by 7 bases and V by 6 bases; bases with no gene match: 8.

The rearrangement joins TRBV28 to TRBJ2-7, with D uncertain. Germline V CDR1 and CDR2: MDHEN, SYDVKM. V lost 7 bases and J 0 bases, leaving 16 bases between the germline ends. This CDR3 contains 15 residues. The CDR3 reads CASTNLAESSYEQYF. Here the CDR3 DNA reads TGTGCCAGCACCAACCTGGCGGAAAGCTCCTACGAGCAGTACTTC.

A single count supports this clone. The rearrangement links TRBV28 to TRBJ2-1; 13 nucleotides match TRBD2. CDR3 size: 15 residues. V lost 6 bases and J lost 8; bases outside the gene matches: 7. CDR1 is MDHEN, CDR2 SYDVKM, per germline. CDR3 sequence (DNA): TGTGCCAGCAGCCCTCGGACTAGCGGGAGCTATGAGCAGTTCTTC. As protein: CASSPRTSGSYEQFF.

The chain joins TRBV11-2 to TRBJ1-3; D unclear. The CDR3 sequence is 14 residues long. The V gene's germline CDR1 is SGHAT and CDR2 FQNNGV. Between the trimmed V and J ends, which lost 5 bases and 4 bases, there was a span of 12 bases. The CDR3 is CASSRSRAGNTIYF. DNA of the CDR3: TGTGCCAGCAGCCGATCGAGGGCAGGAAACACCATATATTTT.

V and J are TRBV2 and TRBJ1-3; D unresolved. Germline CDR1 SNHLY, CDR2 FYNNEI. This CDR3 has 13 amino acids. The ends were cut back, 7 bases at V and 4 bases at J, with 11 bases in the middle. The CDR3 here is CASNPNGGNTIYF. In DNA form, the CDR3 reads TGTGCCAGCAACCCCAACGGGGGAAACACCATATATTTT. Combining the CDR3 with reference TRBV2 and TRBJ1-3 gives the whole variable domain EPEVTQTPSHQVTQMGQEVILRCVPISNHLYFYWYRQILGQKVEFLVSFYNNEISEKSEIFDDQFSVERPDGSNFTLKIRSTKLEDSAMYFCASNPNGGNTIYFGEGSWLTVV.

J is TRBJ2-6 and V is TRBV7-3; unclear D gene. Trimming took 5 bases from V and 1 from J, leaving 9 bases between them. This CDR3 comprises 15 residues. The germline gives CDR1 SGHTA, CDR2 FQGTGA. Here the CDR3 reads CASSPQKSGANVLTF. The CDR3 nucleotides are TGTGCCAGCAGCCCCCAGAAATCTGGGGCCAACGTCCTGACTTTC.

The rearrangement links TRBV11-1 to TRBJ2-3; a weak D match, TRBD1 (6 bases). V lost 1 base to trimming and J lost 2 bases, with 10 bases between them. The CDR3 runs to 15 residues. From germline, CDR1 is SGHAT and CDR2 FQDESV (reference sequence). CDR3 sequence reads: CASSLDREYTDTQYF. CDR3 in DNA: TGTGCCAGCAGCTTAGACAGGGAGTACACAGATACGCAGTATTTT.

To note about this clone: Other DNA sequences within the sample encode an identical CDR3. This chain links TRBV7-3 with TRBJ2-1, with 9 bases that match TRBD1. The germline V gene has CDR1 SGHTA and CDR2 FQGTGA. V lost 4 bases and J lost 2; bases outside the gene matches: 3. This CDR3 is built from 15 residues. The CDR3 loop is CASSSQGAPYNEQFF. The CDR3 DNA follows: TGTGCCAGCAGCTCACAGGGGGCTCCCTACAATGAGCAGTTCTTC.

V usage is TRBV28 and J usage is TRBJ1-3; no clear D gene. V dropped 5 bases and J dropped 12 bases, with 8 bases sitting between them. The germline gives CDR1 MDHEN, CDR2 SYDVKM. The CDR3 length is 10 residues. DNA for the CDR3: TGTGCCAGCAGTCCCCGAAGCATATATTTT. Its protein product is CASSPRSIYF.

This chain connects TRBV11-2 to TRBJ1-2; D gene ambiguous. In germline, CDR1 is SGHAT, CDR2 FQNNGV. The CDR3 covers 17 residues. With 6 bases removed from V and 3 bases from J, the gap between germline ends came to 23 bases. CDR3 amino acids: CASSRLRGIGNDYGYTF. Here the CDR3 DNA reads TGTGCCAGCAGTCGATTACGCGGGATCGGAAACGACTATGGCTACACCTTC. Full variable domain (rest looked up from reference TRBV11-2 and TRBJ1-2): EAGVAQSPRYKIIEKRQSVAFWCNPISGHATLYWYQQILGQGPKLLIQFQNNGVVDDSQLPKDRFSAERLKGVDSTLKIQPAKLEDSAVYLCASSRLRGIGNDYGYTFGSGTRLTVV.

A remark on this clone: The same CDR3 is also encoded by other DNA sequences in this sample. DNA for the CDR3: TGCGCCAGCAGCTTGGAAGTCAGCTCCTACAATGAGCAGTTCTTC. Translating it yields CASSLEVSSYNEQFF. V gene TRBV5-1 combines with J gene TRBJ2-1, with D unclear. Germline values: CDR1 SGHRS, CDR2 YFSETQ. Between the trimmed V and J ends, which lost 0 bases and 0 bases, there was a span of 7 bases. The CDR3 covers 15 residues.

V and J are TRBV28 and TRBJ2-1, with 10 bases aligning to TRBD2. This CDR3 comprises 16 residues. V lost 6 bases to trimming and J lost 9 bases; unmatched junction nucleotides: 14. The V gene's germline CDR1 is MDHEN and CDR2 SYDVKM. The CDR3 loop reads CASSQFFGLAVREQFF. The CDR3 DNA sequence: TGTGCCAGCAGCCAGTTTTTTGGACTAGCGGTACGTGAGCAGTTCTTC.

The rearrangement links TRBV18 to TRBJ1-4, with 7 bases that match TRBD1. The CDR3 runs to 14 residues. V lost 3 bases to trimming and J lost 5 bases; unmatched junction nucleotides: 3. From germline, CDR1 is KGHSH and CDR2 LQKENI. In DNA, the CDR3 is TGTGCCAGCTCACCGACAGGGAACAATGAAAAACTGTTTTTT. It codes for CASSPTGNNEKLFF.

About this clone itself: Other DNA sequences in this sample translate to the same CDR3. CDR3 coding DNA: TGTGCCAGCAGTGGGCAGGGACAGCAGCCCCAGCATTTT. This sequence encodes CASSGQGQQPQHF. This sequence joins TRBV2 and TRBJ1-5, with 7 bases fitting TRBD1. Germline values: CDR1 SNHLY, CDR2 FYNNEI. J lost 7 bases, V lost 4 bases, and 4 bases had no gene match. The length of the CDR3 is 13 residues.